The T cell receptor (beta chain) under discussion was sequenced for a study of low-dose radiotherapy and immunotherapy resistance in tumors. Background on the study: Each fraction for Cohort 1 was 0.5 Gy, given every 2 weeks, and the total came to 6.5 Gy. Cyclophosphamide infusions of 200 mg/m2 came every two weeks, one day before radiation-immunotherapy.

This clonotype appeared many times. Time point reported: after trial treatment. The treatment is: LDRT plus nivolumab, ipilimumab, low-dose cyclophosphamide and aspirin (RACIN trial). Priming of first-strand cDNA relied on TRAV- and TRBV-specific primers (covering alpha and beta chains). Using a constant-region primer together with a V-primer adapter, TCRs were subjected to 15 to 25 PCR cycles of amplification. Following isolation, mRNA was amplified via in vitro transcription. TCRdb re-called the reads through MiXCR, storing one row per CDR3 protein. Of 75,000 to 95,000 distinct CDR3 sequences in the sample, around a fifth were seen once. The sample in question was PBMCs, obtained after low-dose radiotherapy plus immunotherapy. The TCR originated in a female donor with ovarian cancer.

CDR3 coding DNA: TGTGCCAGCAGTCACTCTAGCGGGGGCACAGATACGCAGTATTTT. Translating gives CASSHSSGGTDTQYF. The gene calls are TRBV12-3 or TRBV12-4 and TRBJ2-3; 9 bases fit TRBD2. The J segment lost 1 base and the V segment lost 5 bases, leaving 4 bases of the junction unmatched. The CDR3 runs 15 residues.